This is a list of T cell receptor beta chains from one sample in a study of untreated major depressive disorder. Generated by immunoSEQ multiplex PCR, the TCRdb table keeps only in-frame clones and is missing some. The repertoire holds approximately 24,000 clones, with 90% to 95% as singletons. The source material was CD4+ T cells from PBMCs. The receptors here all came from a woman between 25 and 40 years old with major depressive disorder. The CDR3 runs from the conserved cysteine through the conserved F or W. The order of the fields is clone size, D gene, J gene, V gene, CDR3 protein, CDR3 DNA. A D gene is named only where the DNA matches it firmly. Clone size appears in some rows only: once, few, many, or a class for an expanded clone.

>NA|TRBD2|TRBJ2-1|TRBV18
CASSPGTSGYNEQFF
TGTGCCAGCTCACCCGGGACTAGCGGATACAATGAGCAGTTCTTC
>few|NA|TRBJ2-5|TRBV7-3
CASSPAPGREEETQYF
TGTGCCAGCAGCCCCGCCCCCGGTCGGGAAGAAGAGACCCAGTACTTC
>NA|TRBD1|TRBJ1-6|TRBV28
CASSTSGTGDSPLHF
TGTGCCAGCAGTACAAGCGGGACAGGGGATTCACCCCTCCACTTT
>NA|NA|TRBJ1-2|TRBV4-2
CASSQATGNTYGYTF
TGTGCCAGCAGCCAAGCCACCGGGAACACTTATGGCTACACCTTC
>once|TRBD1|TRBJ2-7|TRBV4-1
CASSPGASYGRGLHEQYF
TGCGCCAGCAGCCCAGGGGCTTCTTACGGCAGGGGGCTGCACGAGCAGTACTTC
>NA|NA|TRBJ2-7|TRBV7-2
CASNLPGSHEQYF
TGTGCCAGCAACCTACCGGGCAGCCACGAGCAGTACTTC
>NA|NA|TRBJ1-3|TRBV18
CASSPPMRGANSGNTIYF
TGTGCCAGCTCACCACCGATGAGGGGCGCCAACTCTGGAAACACCATATATTTT
>NA|NA|TRBJ2-7|TRBV7-2
CASSLMTPYEQYF
TGTGCCAGCAGCTTAATGACTCCGTACGAGCAGTACTTC
>once|TRBD1|TRBJ1-2|TRBV7-2
CASSPGQGGGYTF
TGTGCCAGCAGCCCCGGACAGGGGGGTGGCTACACCTTC
>NA|NA|TRBJ1-1|TRBV5-6
CASSLDSLTLNTEAFF
TGTGCCAGCAGCCTTGATTCTCTGACGCTGAACACTGAAGCTTTCTTT
>NA|NA|TRBJ2-5|TRBV7-9
CASSLAGETQYF
TGTGCCAGCAGCTTAGCGGGGGAGACCCAGTACTTC
>once|NA|TRBJ2-2|TRBV7-2
CASSPRQSTRYPGELFF
TGTGCCAGCAGCCCAAGGCAATCCACTAGGTATCCCGGGGAGCTGTTTTTT
>NA|NA|TRBJ1-1|TRBV27
CASSFFGVQTEAFF
TGTGCCAGCAGTTTTTTCGGAGTTCAGACTGAAGCTTTCTTT
>NA|NA|TRBJ2-5|TRBV7-9
CASSLGVVVKETQYF
TGTGCCAGCAGCTTAGGGGTAGTTGTGAAAGAGACCCAGTACTTC
>NA|NA|TRBJ2-2|TRBV4-1
CASSQGVLNRELFF
TGCGCCAGCAGCCAAGGAGTACTAAACCGGGAGCTGTTTTTT
>NA|NA|TRBJ2-2|TRBV25-1
CASSDYPGTTNTGELFF
TGTGCCAGCAGTGACTATCCAGGGACGACGAACACCGGGGAGCTGTTTTTT
>NA|NA|TRBJ2-3|TRBV29-1
CSVVGGFADTQYF
TGCAGCGTTGTAGGGGGGTTTGCAGATACGCAGTATTTT
>NA|NA|TRBJ2-7|TRBV20-1
CSAKLSLEQYF
TGCAGTGCTAAACTATCCCTCGAGCAGTACTTC